Detailed here is one T cell receptor (beta chain). Its target is not known. The V gene's germline CDR1 is ENHRY and CDR2 SYGVKD. This CDR3 spans 17 amino acids. TCRdb re-called the 5' RACE reads and shows each CDR3 protein once, DNA omitted. The repertoire shows 90,000 to 110,000 distinct CDR3 sequences; the top ten hold about an eighth. This sample stems from a study of monozygotic twins with inflammatory bowel disease. Broader study findings: Healthy co-twins exceeded IBD patients in TCRbeta diversity as measured by inverse Simpson. Telling different T cell subtypes apart from each other was not possible.

The source material was blood. This TCR derives from a human donor with ulcerative colitis or Crohn's disease, or a healthy co-twin of an affected twin (not recorded which). The rearrangement uses TRBV10-3 and TRBJ2-7; TCRdb outputs TRBD2, but without DNA this stays unchecked. The CDR3 reads CAISGTRGRESSYEQYF.